The clone carrying this TCR beta chain was recorded at least ten times. The sample originates from a study of T-cell reconstitution after alpha-beta-depleted transplantation in children. TCRbeta library preparation incorporated unique molecular identifiers. TCRdb reanalysed the PCR reads using MiXCR and keeps one entry per CDR3 protein. The sample yields roughly 190,000 distinct CDR3 sequences, roughly 15% seen once. J was trimmed by 5 bases and V by 6 bases; bases with no gene match: 7. This CDR3 has 14 amino acids. Germline CDR1 SQVTM, CDR2 ANQGSEA. Source: PBMCs from the stem cell graft donor, taken from the stem cell graft. The chain employs TRBV29-1 and TRBJ2-5, with 12 bases fitting TRBD1. The clonotype comes from a human donor who donated a stem cell graft to a child with acute lymphoblastic leukemia. CDR3 sequence (DNA): TGCAGCGTGCGGGACAGGGGGCGTTTGGAGACCCAGTACTTC. The encoded protein is CSVRDRGRLETQYF.